Listed here are 10 T cell receptor beta chains from one sample, sequenced in a study of blood T cell repertoires in COVID-19. Sequencing was performed with immunoSEQ multiplex PCR; in TCRdb, only in-frame clones are kept and a portion is missing. The table has fewer than 35,000 clones, roughly 87% seen once. The source material was peripheral blood. These TCRs come from a man older than 75 with acute or convalescent COVID-19.

The chain is built from TRBV11-3 and TRBJ2-1; 9 nucleotides agree with TRBD2. Germline values: CDR1 SGHNT, CDR2 YENEEA. The V segment lost 7 bases and the J segment 4 bases; nucleotides outside the gene matches: 20. CDR3 length: 19 amino acids. Here the CDR3 DNA reads TGTGCCAGCAACCATCTGATCACTAGCGGGCGTTTCTCTTACAATGAGCAGTTCTTC. Translation: CASNHLITSGRFSYNEQFF.

This chain uses TRBV6-5 with TRBJ1-5; 8 positions match TRBD1. V gave up 6 bases and J gave up 3 bases; unmatched junction bases: 7. CDR3 size: 15 residues. Germline loops: CDR1 MNHEY, CDR2 SVGAGI. The DNA for the CDR3 is TGTGCCAGCAGACAGCCGGGACAGGACAATCAGCCCCAGCATTTT. It is translated as CASRQPGQDNQPQHF.

The V call is TRBV19, the J call TRBJ2-3; D remains unclear. This CDR3 region has 14 residues. V lost 5 bases and J 1 base, leaving 10 bases between the germline ends. CDR1 and CDR2 (germline): LNHDA, SQIVND (reference sequence). CDR3 amino acids: CASSPVPRTDTQYF. In DNA form, the CDR3 reads TGTGCCAGTAGTCCGGTGCCCCGCACAGATACGCAGTATTTT. The full variable domain, completed using reference TRBV19 and TRBJ2-3, is DGGITQSPKYLFRKEGQNVTLSCEQNLNHDAMYWYRQDPGQGLRLIYYSQIVNDFQKGDIAEGYSVSREKKESFPLTVTSAQKNPTAFYLCASSPVPRTDTQYFGPGTRLTVL.

V is TRBV5-3 and J is TRBJ2-5, with 13 positions matching TRBD2. TRBV5-3 is filed as an ORF, its function uncertain. The CDR3 is 17 amino acids. The V segment lost 1 base and the J segment 5 bases; nucleotides outside the gene matches: 8. In DNA form, the CDR3 reads TGTGCCAGAAGCTTGCCAAGGACTAGCGGGAGTGGTGAGACCCAGTACTTC. It specifies CARSLPRTSGSGETQYF.

The chain uses TRBV10-3 and TRBJ1-1; TRBD1 aligns across 8 bases. V shed 4 bases and J 0 bases; nucleotides not matched to a gene: 10. CDR1 and CDR2 from the germline V gene are ENHRY and SYGVKD. The CDR3 spans 17 residues. The CDR3 DNA follows: TGTGCCATCAGTGGAATTGCGAGGACAGGGTTGAACACTGAAGCTTTCTTT. Encoded protein: CAISGIARTGLNTEAFF.

The rearrangement joins TRBV3-1 (or the pseudogene TRBV3-2) to TRBJ1-4; maybe TRBD1 (6 bases). The germline gives CDR1 LGHDT, CDR2 YNNKEL (reference sequence). Trimming shortened V by 4 bases and J by 4 bases, and 10 bases separated the two germline ends. The CDR3 has 14 residues. The DNA of the CDR3 is TGTGCCAGCAGCCTGACAGGAGATAATGAAAAACTGTTTTTT. It translates to CASSLTGDNEKLFF.

The rearrangement links TRBV5-4 to TRBJ1-3, with D maybe TRBD1 (6 bases). The V gene lost 4 bases and the J gene lost 0 bases, with 14 bases spanning the gap. CDR1 is SGHNT, CDR2 YYREEE, per germline (reference sequence). This CDR3 has 16 residues. CDR3 in DNA: TGTGCCAGCAGCGAGGACAGAGGGTTCTCTGGAAACACCATATATTTT. It yields the protein CASSEDRGFSGNTIYF.

The chain employs TRBV28 and TRBJ1-4; D gene uncertain. Deletions cut 4 bases from V and 3 bases from J, with 12 bases between. Germline loops: CDR1 MDHEN, CDR2 SYDVKM. The CDR3 sequence is 15 residues long. Here the CDR3 DNA reads TGTGCCAGCAGTTCTCAACAGCAGTCTAATGAAAAACTGTTTTTT. It specifies CASSSQQQSNEKLFF.

The genes are TRBV15 and TRBJ1-2; D might be TRBD1 (5 bases). Germline V CDR1 and CDR2: LNHNV, YYDKDF (reference sequence). Trimming removed 0 bases at V and 8 bases at J, with 13 bases between. The CDR3 is 14 residues long. The CDR3 DNA reads as TGTGCCACCAGCAGAGATCGGGGGGGATTCGGCTACACCTTC. It translates to CATSRDRGGFGYTF.

The chain uses TRBV5-1 and TRBJ2-5; D perhaps matches TRBD2 (7 bases). CDR1 and CDR2 (germline): SGHRS, YFSETQ. This CDR3 comprises 15 residues. V lost 5 bases, J lost 5 bases, and 19 bases lay in between. This CDR3 reads CASSTGAGDGETQYF. The CDR3 DNA reads TGCGCCAGCAGTACGGGGGCGGGAGATGGGGAGACCCAGTACTTC.